A selection of T cell receptor beta chains follows, all from one sample in a study of blood T cell repertoires in COVID-19. Produced via immunoSEQ multiplex PCR; TCRdb's table is partial and in-frame only. Found here are about 180,000 clones, 75% to 85% of them singletons; the top ten hold around 8.1%. The sample taken for sequencing was peripheral blood. Source of these receptors: a woman aged 55-69 years with COVID-19, enrolled during active disease. CDR3s include the opening cysteine and the closing phenylalanine or tryptophan. The D gene is left open where the match is weak. Expanded clones get a size class; other rows say once, few or many, or leave the size out.

d_call: TRBD1; v_call: TRBV28; j_call: TRBJ1-6; clone_size: NA; cdr3_aa: CASSSGTGGSSYNSPLHF; cdr3_nt: TGTGCCAGCAGTTCGGGGACAGGGGGAAGCTCCTATAATTCACCCCTCCACTTT
d_call: TRBD1; v_call: TRBV7-9; j_call: TRBJ1-6; clone_size: NA; cdr3_aa: CASSLRGTYNSPLHF; cdr3_nt: TGTGCCAGCAGCCTCAGGGGGACCTATAATTCACCCCTCCACTTT
d_call: NA; v_call: TRBV14; j_call: TRBJ1-1; clone_size: NA; cdr3_aa: CASSQGKLPRGADTEAFF; cdr3_nt: TGTGCCAGCAGCCAAGGAAAGCTCCCACGGGGGGCGGACACTGAAGCTTTCTTT
d_call: TRBD2; v_call: TRBV6-6; j_call: TRBJ2-1; clone_size: medium-sized; cdr3_aa: CASSKAKREKQNEQFF; cdr3_nt: TGTGCCAGCAGCAAAGCAAAGCGGGAGAAACAAAATGAGCAGTTCTTC
d_call: NA; v_call: TRBV14; j_call: TRBJ2-3; clone_size: few; cdr3_aa: CASSHFLLGTDTQYF; cdr3_nt: TGTGCCAGCAGCCATTTCCTCCTCGGCACAGATACGCAGTATTTT
d_call: NA; v_call: TRBV9; j_call: TRBJ2-2; clone_size: NA; cdr3_aa: CASSVWSGHTGELFF; cdr3_nt: TGTGCCAGCAGCGTATGGAGCGGTCACACCGGGGAGCTGTTTTTT
d_call: NA; v_call: TRBV3-1/TRBV3-2; j_call: TRBJ2-2; clone_size: NA; cdr3_aa: CASSQPGRVNTGELFF; cdr3_nt: TGTGCCAGCAGCCAACCCGGCAGGGTTAACACCGGGGAGCTGTTTTTT
d_call: NA; v_call: TRBV30; j_call: TRBJ2-1; clone_size: NA; cdr3_aa: CAWSRGGYNEQFF; cdr3_nt: TGTGCCTGGTCTAGGGGGGGTTACAATGAGCAGTTCTTC
d_call: NA; v_call: TRBV28; j_call: TRBJ2-7; clone_size: few; cdr3_aa: CASMRGAGYEQYF; cdr3_nt: TGTGCCAGCATGAGGGGAGCGGGCTACGAGCAGTACTTC
d_call: NA; v_call: TRBV9; j_call: TRBJ2-3; clone_size: NA; cdr3_aa: CASSVTRADTQYF; cdr3_nt: TGTGCCAGCAGCGTAACTAGGGCGGATACGCAGTATTTT
d_call: NA; v_call: TRBV5-1; j_call: TRBJ1-1; clone_size: NA; cdr3_aa: CASSLSPAGINTEAFF; cdr3_nt: TGCGCCAGCAGCTTGAGCCCAGCAGGGATCAACACTGAAGCTTTCTTT
d_call: TRBD2; v_call: TRBV5-1; j_call: TRBJ2-1; clone_size: NA; cdr3_aa: CASSLVLLAGEYNEQFF; cdr3_nt: TGCGCCAGCAGCTTGGTCCTACTAGCGGGAGAGTACAATGAGCAGTTCTTC
d_call: TRBD1; v_call: TRBV11-2; j_call: TRBJ2-3; clone_size: NA; cdr3_aa: CASSPQTGSGDTQYF; cdr3_nt: TGTGCCAGCAGCCCTCAGACAGGGTCGGGAGATACGCAGTATTTT
d_call: TRBD1; v_call: TRBV28; j_call: TRBJ1-2; clone_size: NA; cdr3_aa: CASSSRGTGNGYTF; cdr3_nt: TGTGCCAGCAGTTCCAGGGGGACAGGGAATGGCTACACCTTC
d_call: NA; v_call: TRBV7-2; j_call: TRBJ2-6; clone_size: few; cdr3_aa: CASSFQAGISGANVLTF; cdr3_nt: TGTGCCAGCAGCTTCCAAGCGGGTATATCTGGGGCCAACGTCCTGACTTTC
d_call: NA; v_call: TRBV29-1; j_call: TRBJ2-5; clone_size: NA; cdr3_aa: CSAVVVTEQETQYF; cdr3_nt: TGCAGCGCGGTGGTGGTCACAGAGCAAGAGACCCAGTACTTC
d_call: TRBD1; v_call: TRBV9; j_call: TRBJ2-4; clone_size: few; cdr3_aa: CASSAQGARDIQYF; cdr3_nt: TGTGCCAGCAGCGCACAGGGGGCGAGGGACATTCAGTACTTC
d_call: TRBD2; v_call: TRBV7-2; j_call: TRBJ2-7; clone_size: NA; cdr3_aa: CASSLGGTSGEQYF; cdr3_nt: TGTGCCAGCAGCTTGGGGGGGACTAGTGGAGAGCAGTACTTC
d_call: NA; v_call: TRBV10-3; j_call: TRBJ1-2; clone_size: NA; cdr3_aa: CAIRERGLNYGYTF; cdr3_nt: TGTGCCATCAGGGAAAGAGGGTTGAACTATGGCTACACCTTC
d_call: NA; v_call: TRBV27; j_call: TRBJ1-1; clone_size: NA; cdr3_aa: CASSLLGLNTEAFF; cdr3_nt: TGTGCCAGCAGTTTACTGGGCCTGAACACTGAAGCTTTCTTT
d_call: TRBD2; v_call: TRBV3-1/TRBV3-2; j_call: TRBJ2-1; clone_size: NA; cdr3_aa: CASSQFSGGANEQFF; cdr3_nt: TGTGCCAGCAGCCAATTTAGCGGGGGGGCGAATGAGCAGTTCTTC
d_call: NA; v_call: TRBV24-1; j_call: TRBJ1-5; clone_size: NA; cdr3_aa: CATSDPRRGSNQPQHF; cdr3_nt: TGTGCCACCAGTGACCCGCGGCGGGGCAGCAATCAGCCCCAGCATTTT
d_call: TRBD1; v_call: TRBV7-9; j_call: TRBJ2-3; clone_size: NA; cdr3_aa: CASSLEPGQGSPTQYF; cdr3_nt: TGTGCCAGCAGCTTAGAGCCGGGACAGGGGTCGCCGACGCAGTATTTT
d_call: NA; v_call: TRBV5-1; j_call: TRBJ2-2; clone_size: NA; cdr3_aa: CASSLAGGGGIGELFF; cdr3_nt: TGCGCCAGCAGCTTGGCTGGGGGAGGAGGAATCGGGGAGCTGTTTTTT
d_call: NA; v_call: TRBV6-6; j_call: TRBJ1-2; clone_size: NA; cdr3_aa: CASSYSGSSNYGYTF; cdr3_nt: TGTGCCAGCAGTTACTCTGGCAGTTCTAACTATGGCTACACCTTC
d_call: NA; v_call: TRBV7-3; j_call: TRBJ2-2; clone_size: NA; cdr3_aa: CASSTQGDRELFF; cdr3_nt: TGTGCCAGCAGCACACAGGGAGATAGGGAGCTGTTTTTT
d_call: TRBD1; v_call: TRBV10-1; j_call: TRBJ2-7; clone_size: NA; cdr3_aa: CASSLRGLGTYEQYF; cdr3_nt: TGCGCCAGCAGCCTCAGGGGGCTGGGCACCTACGAGCAGTACTTC
d_call: NA; v_call: TRBV6-5; j_call: TRBJ1-1; clone_size: NA; cdr3_aa: CASSPDRSNTEAFF; cdr3_nt: TGTGCCAGCAGTCCCGACAGGTCGAACACTGAAGCTTTCTTT
d_call: TRBD2; v_call: TRBV29-1; j_call: TRBJ2-4; clone_size: NA; cdr3_aa: CSVEDRGGKNIQYF; cdr3_nt: TGCAGCGTTGAAGATCGGGGGGGCAAAAACATTCAGTACTTC
d_call: NA; v_call: TRBV12-3/TRBV12-4; j_call: TRBJ1-5; clone_size: NA; cdr3_aa: CASSFQRDQPQHF; cdr3_nt: TGTGCCAGCAGTTTTCAGAGGGATCAGCCCCAGCATTTT
d_call: TRBD1; v_call: TRBV29-1; j_call: TRBJ1-2; clone_size: NA; cdr3_aa: CSVTNRGNYGYTF; cdr3_nt: TGCAGCGTCACCAACAGGGGGAACTATGGCTACACCTTC
d_call: TRBD1; v_call: TRBV28; j_call: TRBJ1-6; clone_size: NA; cdr3_aa: CATAYGTGDNSPLHF; cdr3_nt: TGTGCCACAGCTTATGGGACAGGGGATAATTCACCCCTCCACTTT
d_call: NA; v_call: TRBV6-5; j_call: TRBJ1-1; clone_size: NA; cdr3_aa: CASSYGALMNTEAFF; cdr3_nt: TGTGCCAGCAGTTACGGGGCCTTAATGAACACTGAAGCTTTCTTT
d_call: TRBD1; v_call: TRBV28; j_call: TRBJ1-5; clone_size: NA; cdr3_aa: CASNPRGLRQPQHF; cdr3_nt: TGTGCCAGCAACCCTAGGGGGCTCCGCCAGCCCCAGCATTTT
d_call: NA; v_call: TRBV10-3; j_call: TRBJ1-2; clone_size: NA; cdr3_aa: CAISGGPVGGGYTF; cdr3_nt: TGTGCCATCAGCGGTGGCCCCGTGGGGGGTGGCTACACCTTC
d_call: TRBD1; v_call: TRBV5-4; j_call: TRBJ1-4; clone_size: NA; cdr3_aa: CASSSSTGGEKLFF; cdr3_nt: TGTGCCAGCAGCTCGTCGACAGGGGGTGAAAAACTGTTTTTT
d_call: TRBD2; v_call: TRBV7-9; j_call: TRBJ2-1; clone_size: NA; cdr3_aa: CASSPERGPPNEQFF; cdr3_nt: TGTGCCAGCAGCCCCGAGCGGGGGCCTCCCAATGAGCAGTTCTTC
d_call: TRBD2; v_call: TRBV2; j_call: TRBJ2-2; clone_size: NA; cdr3_aa: CASRGTSATGELFF; cdr3_nt: TGTGCCAGCAGGGGGACTAGCGCAACCGGGGAGCTGTTTTTT
d_call: TRBD1; v_call: TRBV15; j_call: TRBJ1-1; clone_size: NA; cdr3_aa: CATSKVTGVNTEAFF; cdr3_nt: TGTGCCACCAGCAAAGTGACAGGGGTGAACACTGAAGCTTTCTTT
d_call: TRBD1; v_call: TRBV23-1; j_call: TRBJ1-2; clone_size: NA; cdr3_aa: CASSQPRTGSYGYTF; cdr3_nt: TGCGCCAGCAGTCAACCAAGGACAGGGAGCTATGGCTACACCTTC